These 8 T cell receptor beta chains came from one sample sequenced in a study of persistence of HIV-infected CD4 T cells. Antigen specificity for these receptors is unknown. Anti-CD3/anti-CD28 beads served as a nonspecific positive control stimulus. Sorting selected CD4+ T cells upregulating both CD40 ligand and CD69. Sequencing used immunoSEQ version 4 in survey mode. Using immunoSEQ multiplex PCR, the repertoire was profiled, and TCRdb retains in-frame clones only, with some absent. The data contain 43,000 or so clones, more than 80% of them seen just once; the ten biggest clones take up approximately 0.97%. Here the sequenced sample was CD4+ T cells sorted from PBMCs after roughly 17-hour stimulation, taken from a patient who received antiretroviral therapy. These receptors came from an adult man with HIV who was CMV-seropositive.

The chain is built from TRBV9 and TRBJ2-7; 9 bases match TRBD1. V gave up 0 bases and J gave up 3 bases; unmatched junction bases: 7. The germline V gene encodes CDR1 SGDLS and CDR2 YYNGEE. The CDR3 extends over 16 amino acids. The CDR3 region is CASSVGLRGQGYEQYF. CDR3 DNA: TGTGCCAGCAGCGTAGGATTGCGGGGACAGGGCTACGAGCAGTACTTC.

In its sample, this clone was seen once. This sequence joins TRBV10-3 and TRBJ2-3; TRBD1 agrees at 7 bases. J gave up 2 bases and V 11 bases, and 4 bases lay outside the gene matches. Germline lookup yields CDR1 ENHRY and CDR2 SYGVKD. This CDR3 has 12 residues. CDR3 protein: CASGTATDTQYF. The DNA of the CDR3 is TGTGCCTCCGGGACAGCCACAGATACGCAGTATTTT.

The chain has TRBV30 and TRBJ1-5, with 12 bases identical to TRBD1. CDR1 is GTSNPN and CDR2 is SVGIG in the germline V gene (reference sequence). The CDR3 covers 15 residues. J was trimmed by 7 bases and V by 1 base; bases with no gene match: 5. CDR3 nucleotide sequence: TGTGCCTGGAGTGGGGGACAGGGGGCAGGGCAGCCCCAGCATTTT. Translated: CAWSGGQGAGQPQHF.

The chain couples TRBV28 to TRBJ1-4; TRBD1 agrees at 10 bases. V shed 5 bases and J 13 bases; nucleotides not matched to a gene: 13. Germline V gene sequence: CDR1 MDHEN, CDR2 SYDVKM. This CDR3 is built from 15 residues. CDR3 sequence reads: CASSLPPGQGKGLFF. The CDR3 DNA is TGTGCCAGCAGTCTGCCACCGGGACAGGGGAAGGGACTGTTTTTT.

V usage is TRBV18 and J usage is TRBJ1-5, with D uncertain. The CDR3 has 15 amino acids. V lost 2 bases and J 3 bases, leaving 11 bases between the germline ends. CDR1 and CDR2 (germline): KGHSH, LQKENI. The CDR3 nucleotides are TGTGCCAGCTCACCAGGGCCCCTTGACAATCAGCCCCAGCATTTT. Translation: CASSPGPLDNQPQHF. Together with reference TRBV18 and TRBJ1-5, the CDR3 gives the full variable domain: NAGVMQNPRHLVRRRGQEARLRCSPMKGHSHVYWYRQLPEEGLKFMVYLQKENIIDESGMPKERFSAEFPKEGPSILRIQQVVRGDSAAYFCASSPGPLDNQPQHFGDGTRLSIL.

The chain uses TRBV7-3 and TRBJ1-1; 8 nucleotides match TRBD1. The CDR3 extends over 17 amino acids. V gave up 3 bases and J gave up 3 bases; unmatched junction bases: 12. The germline V gene has CDR1 SGHTA and CDR2 FQGTGA. CDR3 protein: CASSLTPPGQGDTEAFF. DNA for the CDR3: TGTGCCAGCAGCTTGACACCGCCTGGACAGGGAGACACTGAAGCTTTCTTT.

This chain uses TRBV6-5 with TRBJ1-1; TRBD1 matches 8 bases. CDR1 and CDR2 (germline): MNHEY, SVGAGI. With V trimmed by 6 bases and J by 4 bases, 7 bases remained unmatched. This CDR3 has 14 amino acids. The chain's CDR3 is CASRTTGGSTEAFF. CDR3 DNA: TGTGCCAGCAGGACAACAGGGGGGAGCACTGAAGCTTTCTTT.

The genes are TRBV6-5 and TRBJ1-2, with 8 bases aligning to TRBD1. Looked up from germline, CDR1 is MNHEY and CDR2 is SVGAGI. The CDR3 extends over 16 amino acids. Unmatched junction bases numbered 7, after V lost 0 bases and J lost 4 bases. The CDR3 DNA reads as TGTGCCAGCAGTTACTCGAGAACAGGGGGGAGCTATGGCTACACCTTC. Its protein product is CASSYSRTGGSYGYTF.